Presented here are 8 T cell receptor beta chains from one specimen sequenced in a study of blood T cells in healthy people across ages. A J-beta primer mix and a sample-barcoded 5' primer were used in a second PCR of roughly 6 to 11 cycles. MiXCR was run by TCRdb on the 5' RACE reads, yielding one entry per CDR3 protein. Among about 730,000 distinct CDR3 sequences listed, 35% to 45% were seen once. The sample was blood. These receptors were collected from a woman aged 55-69 years in good health.

V usage is TRBV7-2 and J usage is TRBJ1-5; maybe TRBD1 (5 bases). Trimming left V 5 bases short and J 0 bases short, with 17 bases between. Germline values: CDR1 SGHTA, CDR2 FQGNSA. CDR3 length: 17 residues. The CDR3 coding sequence is TGTGCCAGCAGCGCGGGACCTAGTAAAGTTAGCAATCAGCCCCAGCATTTT. Protein product: CASSAGPSKVSNQPQHF.

V and J are TRBV18 and TRBJ2-1; D possibly corresponds to TRBD2 (6 bases). V was trimmed by 1 base and J by 4 bases, leaving 23 bases between them. Germline V gives CDR1 KGHSH, CDR2 LQKENI. The CDR3 is made up of 19 amino acids. Here the CDR3 reads CASSPRGDQQLGTYNEQFF. In DNA form, the CDR3 reads TGTGCCAGCTCACCACGGGGGGATCAGCAGCTAGGAACATACAATGAGCAGTTCTTC.

In its sample, this clonotype was seen a few times. V is TRBV20-1 and J is TRBJ1-1, with 8 bases fitting TRBD1. The germline V gene encodes CDR1 DFQATT and CDR2 SNEGSKA (reference sequence). Trimming took 1 base from V and 1 from J; bases not matched to a gene: 2. This CDR3 contains 14 residues. The CDR3, as DNA: TGCAGTGCTAGAGTTGGGACAGGGAACACTGAAGCTTTCTTT. Translation: CSARVGTGNTEAFF.

This chain connects TRBV18 to TRBJ1-1; no definite D call. The CDR3 contains 13 residues. V lost 4 bases to trimming and J lost 7 bases, with 13 bases between them. Germline lookup yields CDR1 KGHSH and CDR2 LQKENI. This CDR3 is CASSQSRTVEAFF. CDR3 DNA sequence: TGTGCCAGCTCACAATCTCGGACGGTTGAAGCTTTCTTT.

The chain combines TRBV4-3 with TRBJ2-7, with TRBD1 matching 8 bases. Unmatched junction bases numbered 8, after V lost 4 bases and J lost 0 bases. Germline CDR1 is LGHNA and CDR2 is YSLEER. The CDR3 length is 16 residues. For the CDR3, the DNA is TGCGCCAGCAGCCCGAGTGGGCAGGGGGCCTCCTACGAGCAGTACTTC. Protein sequence: CASSPSGQGASYEQYF.

The rearrangement joins TRBV10-2 to TRBJ2-7, with D perhaps TRBD1 (6 bases). Between the trimmed V and J ends, which lost 4 bases and 0 bases, there was a span of 13 bases. The length of the CDR3 is 15 residues. CDR1 and CDR2 (germline): WSHSY, SAAADI. The CDR3 nucleotides read TGCGCCAGCAGTGTCATCCCAGGGGCCTCCTACGAGCAGTACTTC. Protein: CASSVIPGASYEQYF.

The genes are TRBV7-2 and TRBJ1-2; tentative D call: TRBD1 (5 bases). Germline CDR1 and CDR2: SGHTA and FQGNSA. The CDR3 totals 14 residues. Trimming took 3 bases from V and 4 from J, leaving 12 bases between them. CDR3 nucleotides: TGTGCCAGCAGCTTGGCAGGGTATTCCTATGGCTACACCTTC. Encoded protein: CASSLAGYSYGYTF.

The CDR3 region has the DNA TGTGCCAGCAGTACAGACAGGGGGTCCGAGCAGTACTTC. Translated, it gives CASSTDRGSEQYF. The J gene is TRBJ2-7, the V gene TRBV7-3, with TRBD1 identical over 9 bases. The CDR3 loop spans 13 amino acids. Germline V gene sequence: CDR1 SGHTA, CDR2 FQGTGA. Trimming took 6 bases from V and 6 from J; bases not matched to a gene: 6.